This paragraph covers one TCR beta chain sequence. Its matching antigen is unknown. Other DNA sequences of this sample code for an identical CDR3. This CDR3 region has 13 residues. The germline V gene encodes CDR1 MNHEY and CDR2 SVGAGI. Trimming cost V 2 bases and J 1 base, with 5 bases left between them. This entry belongs to a study of shared clonotypes between healthy human individuals. Study-level information: A couple of female and a few male donors aged 18 to 49 were enrolled. General study findings and limits: What naive subsets generally showed was a larger estimated richness than memory subsets showed.

Assay used: immunoSEQ multiplex PCR; TCRdb lists only in-frame clones, some missing. The data show about 2.4 million clones, about 92% seen once. The clonotype originates from a man younger than 35 in good health. The sequencing sample was made of naive CD4+ T cells sorted from blood. Subset meaning: CD45RA+ positively selected. This chain links TRBV6-5 with TRBJ1-1; no definite D call. In DNA form, the CDR3 reads TGTGCCAGCAGTTACGGTCGGAACACTGAAGCTTTCTTT. This gives the protein CASSYGRNTEAFF.